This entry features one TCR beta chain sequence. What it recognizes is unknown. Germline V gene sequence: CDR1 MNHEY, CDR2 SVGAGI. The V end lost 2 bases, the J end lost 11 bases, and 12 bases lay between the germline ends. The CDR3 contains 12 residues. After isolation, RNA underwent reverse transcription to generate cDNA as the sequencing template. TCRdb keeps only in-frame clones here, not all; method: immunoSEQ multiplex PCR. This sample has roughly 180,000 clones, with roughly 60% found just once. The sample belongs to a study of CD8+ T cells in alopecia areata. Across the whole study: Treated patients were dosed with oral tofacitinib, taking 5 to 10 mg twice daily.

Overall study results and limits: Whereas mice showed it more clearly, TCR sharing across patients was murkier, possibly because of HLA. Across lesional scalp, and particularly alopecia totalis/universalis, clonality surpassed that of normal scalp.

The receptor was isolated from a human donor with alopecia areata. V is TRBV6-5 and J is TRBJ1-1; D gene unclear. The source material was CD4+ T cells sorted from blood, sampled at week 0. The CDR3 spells CASSYRGTGAFF. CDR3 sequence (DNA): TGTGCCAGCAGTTACAGAGGAACCGGTGCTTTCTTT.